The 4 T cell receptor beta chains below come from one sample, sequenced in a study of T cells in Graves' hyperthyroidism and ophthalmopathy. Amplified TCR beta CDR3 regions came from RNA transcripts. RT-PCR in the first round (using the HTBI primer set) targeted the TCR CDR3. A single record per CDR3 protein comes from TCRdb applying MiXCR to the multiplex PCR reads. This sample has about 400,000 distinct CDR3 sequences, with 15% to 17% found just once. Sequenced sample: blood. Receptors were obtained from a young woman with Graves' hyperthyroidism.

For this clonotype: Because the CDR3 is missing its conserved closing phenylalanine or tryptophan, this is likely a read error. The chain has TRBV19 and TRBJ1-5; 7 positions match TRBD1. This CDR3 is built from 18 residues. Germline CDR1 LNHDA, CDR2 SQIVND (reference sequence). The V and J ends lost 5 bases and 1 base, in that order; junction bases with no gene match: 14. CDR3 DNA sequence: TGTGCCAGTAGTTCTAAAGCGACAGGGACCTCCAGCAATCAGCCCCAGCATCTT. Its protein is CASSSKATGTSSNQPQHL.

This clonotype was seen at least ten times. The chain couples TRBV28 to TRBJ2-5; 8 nucleotides align to TRBD1. The CDR3 is 14 amino acids. CDR1 is MDHEN, CDR2 SYDVKM, per germline. Trimming took 4 bases from V and 7 from J; bases not matched to a gene: 8. The CDR3 coding sequence is TGTGCCAGCAGTTCCAGGGGGCTTAGTGGGACCCAGTACTTC. Its protein is CASSSRGLSGTQYF.

The V call is TRBV6-1, the J call TRBJ1-1; 7 bases match TRBD1. There are 15 residues in the CDR3. V was clipped by 5 bases and J by 2 bases; unmatched bases: 8. Germline CDR1 is MNHNS and CDR2 is SASEGT. This CDR3 reads CASSHTGTVNTEAFF. For the CDR3, the DNA is TGTGCCAGCAGTCATACCGGGACAGTTAACACTGAAGCTTTCTTT.

This clonotype was seen more than once but under ten times. The chain combines TRBV10-2 with TRBJ2-7, with a tentative D call TRBD1 (6 bases). V was cut by 0 bases and J by 6 bases, with 12 bases left in between. This CDR3 region has 14 residues. The germline gives CDR1 WSHSY, CDR2 SAAADI. The CDR3, as DNA: TGCGCCAGCAGTGAGTCGATCAGGGGCGCCGAGCAGTACTTC. Translation gives CASSESIRGAEQYF.